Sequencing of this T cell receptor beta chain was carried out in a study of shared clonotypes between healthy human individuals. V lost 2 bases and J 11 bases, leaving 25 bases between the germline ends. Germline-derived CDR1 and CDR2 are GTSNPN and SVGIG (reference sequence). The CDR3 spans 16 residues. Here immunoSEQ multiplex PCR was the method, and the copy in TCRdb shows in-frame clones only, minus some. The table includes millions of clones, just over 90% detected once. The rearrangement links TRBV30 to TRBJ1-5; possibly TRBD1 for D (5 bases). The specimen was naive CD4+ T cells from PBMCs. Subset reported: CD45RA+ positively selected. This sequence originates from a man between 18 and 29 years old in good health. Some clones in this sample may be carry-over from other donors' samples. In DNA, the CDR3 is TGTGCCTGGAGTACCGGGACGGTCGGCGCAATCAATGCCCAGCATTTT. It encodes CAWSTGTVGAINAQHF. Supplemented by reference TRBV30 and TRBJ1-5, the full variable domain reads SQTIHQWPATLVQPVGSPLSLECTVEGTSNPNLYWYRQAAGRGLQLLFYSVGIGQISSEVPQNLSASRPQDRQFILSSKKLLLSDSGFYLCAWSTGTVGAINAQHFGDGTRLSIL.